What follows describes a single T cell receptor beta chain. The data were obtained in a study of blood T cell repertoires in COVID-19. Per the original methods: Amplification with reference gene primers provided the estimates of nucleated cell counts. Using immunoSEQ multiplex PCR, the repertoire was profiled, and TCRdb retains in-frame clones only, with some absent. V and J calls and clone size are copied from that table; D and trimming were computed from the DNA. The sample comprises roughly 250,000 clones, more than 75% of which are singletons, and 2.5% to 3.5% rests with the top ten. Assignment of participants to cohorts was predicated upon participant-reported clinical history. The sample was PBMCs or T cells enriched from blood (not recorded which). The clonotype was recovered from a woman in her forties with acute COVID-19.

The CDR3 protein is CATSRGQGTATNEKLFF. CDR3 in DNA: TGTGCCACCAGCAGAGGACAGGGGACTGCAACTAATGAAAAACTGTTTTTT. This chain uses TRBV15 with TRBJ1-4; 8 bases map to TRBD1. Trimming at V came to 1 base and at J to 0 bases, leaving 4 bases not matched to a gene. Germline lookup yields CDR1 LNHNV and CDR2 YYDKDF (reference sequence). This CDR3 has 17 residues.